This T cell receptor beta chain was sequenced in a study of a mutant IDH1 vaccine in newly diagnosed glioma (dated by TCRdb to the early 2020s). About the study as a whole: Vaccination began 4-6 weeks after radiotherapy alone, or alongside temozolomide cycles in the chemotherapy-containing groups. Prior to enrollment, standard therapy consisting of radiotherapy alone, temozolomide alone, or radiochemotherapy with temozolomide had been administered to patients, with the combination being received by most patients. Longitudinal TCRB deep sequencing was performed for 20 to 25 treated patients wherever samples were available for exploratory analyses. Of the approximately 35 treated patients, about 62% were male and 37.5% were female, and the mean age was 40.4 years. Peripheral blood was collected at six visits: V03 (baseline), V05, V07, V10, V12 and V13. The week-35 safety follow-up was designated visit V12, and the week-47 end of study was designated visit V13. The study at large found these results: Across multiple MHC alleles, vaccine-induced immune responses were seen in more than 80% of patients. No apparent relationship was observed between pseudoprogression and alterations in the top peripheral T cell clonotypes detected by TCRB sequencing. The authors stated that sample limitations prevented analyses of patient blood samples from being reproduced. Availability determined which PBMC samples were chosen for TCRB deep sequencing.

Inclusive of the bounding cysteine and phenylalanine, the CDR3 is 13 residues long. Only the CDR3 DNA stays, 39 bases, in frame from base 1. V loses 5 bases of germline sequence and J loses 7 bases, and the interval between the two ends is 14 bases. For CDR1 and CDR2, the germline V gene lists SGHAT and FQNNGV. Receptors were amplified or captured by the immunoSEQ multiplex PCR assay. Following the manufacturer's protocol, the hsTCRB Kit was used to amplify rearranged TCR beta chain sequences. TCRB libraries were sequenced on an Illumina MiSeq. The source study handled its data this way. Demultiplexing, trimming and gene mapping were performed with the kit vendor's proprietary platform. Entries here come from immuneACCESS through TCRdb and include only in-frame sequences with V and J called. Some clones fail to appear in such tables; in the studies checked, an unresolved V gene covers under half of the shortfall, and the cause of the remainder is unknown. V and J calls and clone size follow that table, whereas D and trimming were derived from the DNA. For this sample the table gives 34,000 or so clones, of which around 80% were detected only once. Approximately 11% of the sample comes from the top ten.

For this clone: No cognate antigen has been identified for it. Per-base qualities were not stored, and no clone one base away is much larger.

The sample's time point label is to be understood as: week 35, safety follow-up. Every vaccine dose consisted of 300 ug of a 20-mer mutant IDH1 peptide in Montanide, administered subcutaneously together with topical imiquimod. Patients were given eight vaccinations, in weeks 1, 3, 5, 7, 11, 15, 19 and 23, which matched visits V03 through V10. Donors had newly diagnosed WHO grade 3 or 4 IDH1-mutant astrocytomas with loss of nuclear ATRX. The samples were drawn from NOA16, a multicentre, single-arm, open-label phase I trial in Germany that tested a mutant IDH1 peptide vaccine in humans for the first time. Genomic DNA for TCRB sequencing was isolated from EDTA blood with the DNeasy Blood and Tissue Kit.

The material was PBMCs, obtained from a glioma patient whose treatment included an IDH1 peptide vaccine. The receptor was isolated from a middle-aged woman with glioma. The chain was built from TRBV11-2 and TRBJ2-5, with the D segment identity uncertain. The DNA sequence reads TGTGCCAGCAGCCCAGGTCTTTTTGGGACCCAGTACTTC. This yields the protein CASSPGLFGTQYF.